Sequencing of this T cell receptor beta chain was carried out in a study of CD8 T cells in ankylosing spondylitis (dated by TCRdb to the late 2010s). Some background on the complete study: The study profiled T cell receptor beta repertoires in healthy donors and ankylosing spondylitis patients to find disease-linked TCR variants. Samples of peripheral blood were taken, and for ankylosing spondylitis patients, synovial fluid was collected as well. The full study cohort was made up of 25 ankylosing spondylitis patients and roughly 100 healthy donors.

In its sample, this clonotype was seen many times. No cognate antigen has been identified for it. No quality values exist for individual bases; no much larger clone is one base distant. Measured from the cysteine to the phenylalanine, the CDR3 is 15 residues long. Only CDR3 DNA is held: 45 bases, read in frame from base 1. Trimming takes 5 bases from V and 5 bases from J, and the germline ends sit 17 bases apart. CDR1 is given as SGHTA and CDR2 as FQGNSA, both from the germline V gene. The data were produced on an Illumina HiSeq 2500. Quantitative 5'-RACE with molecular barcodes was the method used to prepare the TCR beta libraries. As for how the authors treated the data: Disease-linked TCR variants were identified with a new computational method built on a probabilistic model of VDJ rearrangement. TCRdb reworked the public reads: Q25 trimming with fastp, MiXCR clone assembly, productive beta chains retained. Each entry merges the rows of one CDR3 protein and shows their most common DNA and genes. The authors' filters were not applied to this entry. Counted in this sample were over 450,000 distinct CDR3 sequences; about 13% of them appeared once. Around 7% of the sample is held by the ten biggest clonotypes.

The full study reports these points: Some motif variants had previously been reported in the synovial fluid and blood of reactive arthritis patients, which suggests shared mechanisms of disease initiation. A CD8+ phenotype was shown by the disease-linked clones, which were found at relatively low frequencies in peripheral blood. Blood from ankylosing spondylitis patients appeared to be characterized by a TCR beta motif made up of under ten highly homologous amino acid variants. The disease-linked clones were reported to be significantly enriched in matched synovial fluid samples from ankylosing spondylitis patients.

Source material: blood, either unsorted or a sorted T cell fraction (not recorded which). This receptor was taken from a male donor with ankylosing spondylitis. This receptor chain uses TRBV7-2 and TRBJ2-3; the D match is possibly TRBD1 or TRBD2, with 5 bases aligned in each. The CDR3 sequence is CASSETSGAVDTQYF. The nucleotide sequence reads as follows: TGTGCCAGCAGCGAAACTAGTGGGGCCGTAGATACGCAGTATTTT.